The clone carrying this T cell receptor (beta chain) was found many times. Its antigen remains unknown. As to time point: newly diagnosed GD, antithyroid drugs for less than 3 months. PBMC RNA was the source of the TCR library. The germline gives CDR1 SNHLY, CDR2 FYNNEI. This CDR3 spans 13 amino acids. V shed 8 bases, J shed 5 bases, and the junction held 5 bases outside the gene matches. The data were obtained in a study of regulatory T cells in long-lasting Graves disease. Points from the study as a whole: The number of shared public clonotypes was higher in persistent patients (roughly 2,800) than new patients (roughly 970).

Libraries of TCR beta came from iRepertoire HTBI primers plus Arm-PCR of CDR3 regions. Using its own MiXCR run on the multiplex PCR reads, TCRdb lists one record per CDR3 protein. The sample lists about 610,000 distinct CDR3 sequences, roughly 16% occurring once. This sample also appeared in a second study, on T cells in Graves' hyperthyroidism and ophthalmopathy.

The chain is built from TRBV2 and TRBJ2-5; 10 positions agree with TRBD1. This receptor was obtained from a man aged 18 to 29 with Graves disease. The sample consisted of peripheral blood mononuclear cells (PBMCs), taken at new diagnosis, from a patient treated with antithyroid drugs. This chain's CDR3 is CASRDRGKETQYF. CDR3 DNA sequence: TGTGCCAGCCGGGACAGGGGTAAGGAGACCCAGTACTTC.